Given below is one TCR beta chain in context. Its antigen is undetermined. These data belong to a study of cytomegalovirus exposure and HLA in healthy donors. From the roughly 110-subject validation cohort, which was separate from the roughly 670-subject first cohort, the donors were drawn. Study-wide results and limits: It was confirmed in vitro that a few of the CMV-associated chains were specific for CMV antigens.

The data were produced by immunoSEQ multiplex PCR, yet TCRdb's version contains in-frame clones alone and is incomplete. Found here are some 170,000 clones, approximately 90% of them singletons; the top ten hold approximately 1.4%. This CDR3 spans 15 amino acids. The germline CDR1 and CDR2 sequences are SGHRS and YFSETQ. V lost 4 bases to trimming and J lost 8 bases; unmatched junction nucleotides: 13. Source material: PBMCs. The receptor comes from a woman in her 30s in good health and CMV-seronegative. V usage is TRBV5-1 and J usage is TRBJ2-3; 7 positions match TRBD2. This CDR3 reads CASSPTGLSDPTQYF. The CDR3 coding sequence is TGCGCCAGCAGCCCCACGGGACTATCAGATCCTACGCAGTATTTT.